These 5 T cell receptor beta chains originate from one sample sequenced in a study of cytomegalovirus exposure and HLA in healthy donors. Primers included in the PCR were 60 Vbeta and 13 Jbeta primers. Assay used: immunoSEQ multiplex PCR; TCRdb lists only in-frame clones, some missing. The sample records roughly 180,000 clones, around 82% being singletons. Sequenced input: PBMCs. The receptors were sampled from a male donor in good health and CMV-seronegative.

The chain combines TRBV6-5 with TRBJ1-2; TRBD1 is a possible D gene (5 bases). Trimming left V 2 bases short and J 7 bases short, with 11 bases between. The germline gives CDR1 MNHEY, CDR2 SVGAGI. The CDR3 extends over 13 amino acids. CDR3 amino acids: CASSYLTEGGYTF. As DNA, the CDR3 is TGTGCCAGCAGTTACCTGACAGAAGGTGGCTACACCTTC.

The chain combines TRBV4-1 with TRBJ2-7; 7 bases fit TRBD1. The trim removed 5 bases at V and 2 bases at J, leaving 6 bases unmatched. CDR3 length equals 14 residues. Per the germline V gene, CDR1 is MGHRA and CDR2 is YSYEKL. The CDR3 bases are TGCGCCAGCAGCTACAACAGGGGTCCCTACGAGCAGTACTTC. Protein product: CASSYNRGPYEQYF.

This chain joins TRBV5-1 and TRBJ1-1; no firm D call. This CDR3 region has 15 residues. CDR1 and CDR2 (germline): SGHRS, YFSETQ. V lost 1 base to trimming and J lost 6 bases, with 16 bases between them. The CDR3 is CASSLSGGAESEAFF. CDR3 coding DNA: TGCGCCAGCAGCTTGAGCGGTGGTGCTGAGTCTGAAGCTTTCTTT.

The chain employs TRBV7-9 and TRBJ1-4, with a possible D match to TRBD1 (5 bases). Trimming left V 5 bases short and J 7 bases short, with 17 bases between. The CDR3 spans 15 residues. Germline V CDR1 and CDR2: SEHNR, FQNEAQ (reference sequence). CDR3 sequence: CASSPTGGGVEKLFF. The CDR3 bases are TGTGCCAGCAGCCCCACCGGGGGGGGAGTTGAAAAACTGTTTTTT.

This chain connects TRBV5-1 to TRBJ2-1, with D possibly TRBD2 on 6 matching bases. CDR1 and CDR2 (germline): SGHRS, YFSETQ. V was shortened by 4 bases and J by 0 bases, with 17 bases between the two germline ends. The CDR3 has 17 amino acids. CDR3 DNA sequence: TGCGCCAGCAGCAGTTCGGAGGGCCGAGGCTCCTACAATGAGCAGTTCTTC. It translates to CASSSSEGRGSYNEQFF.